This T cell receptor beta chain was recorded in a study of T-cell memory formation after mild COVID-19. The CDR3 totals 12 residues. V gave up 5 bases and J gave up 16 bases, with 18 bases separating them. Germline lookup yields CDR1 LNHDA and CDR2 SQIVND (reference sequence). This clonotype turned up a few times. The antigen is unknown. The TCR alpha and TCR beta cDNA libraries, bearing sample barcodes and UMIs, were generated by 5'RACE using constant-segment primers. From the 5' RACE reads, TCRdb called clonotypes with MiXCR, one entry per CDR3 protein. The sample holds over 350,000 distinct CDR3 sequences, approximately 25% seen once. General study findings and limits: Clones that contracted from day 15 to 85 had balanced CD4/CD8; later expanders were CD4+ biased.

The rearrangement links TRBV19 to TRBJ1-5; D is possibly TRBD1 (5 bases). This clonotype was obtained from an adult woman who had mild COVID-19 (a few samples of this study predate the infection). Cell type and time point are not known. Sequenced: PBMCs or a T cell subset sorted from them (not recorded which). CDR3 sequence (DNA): TGTGCCAGTAGTCCAAGGGACTTAGGTGCCCATTTT. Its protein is CASSPRDLGAHF. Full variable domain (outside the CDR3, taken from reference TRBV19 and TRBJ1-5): DGGITQSPKYLFRKEGQNVTLSCEQNLNHDAMYWYRQDPGQGLRLIYYSQIVNDFQKGDIAEGYSVSREKKESFPLTVTSAQKNPTAFYLCASSPRDLGAHFGDGTRLSIL.